The rows below give T cell receptor beta chains drawn from one sample of a study of T cell clonotyping in hematopoietic cell transplantation. The protocol was immunoSEQ multiplex PCR, while the TCRdb copy is restricted to in-frame clones and leaves out a portion. The sample lists roughly 30,000 clones, about 90% seen once, with about 10% in the top ten. The source material was PBMCs, sampled 100 days after allogeneic stem cell transplant. These receptors all come from a female patient aged 50-59 years who had an allogeneic stem cell transplant from a related donor, so the T cells may come from the graft donor. Some clones in this sample may be carry-over from other donors' samples. CDR3s include the opening cysteine and the closing phenylalanine or tryptophan. The order of the fields is J gene, D gene, clone size, V gene, CDR3 protein, CDR3 DNA. A D gene is named only where the DNA matches it firmly. Size is omitted from some rows. Given values are once, few, many or a class for expanded clones.

>TRBJ2-1|NA|NA|TRBV7-9
CASSLASAPYNEQFF
TGTGCCAGCAGCTTAGCGAGTGCGCCCTACAATGAGCAGTTCTTC
>TRBJ2-7|TRBD2|NA|TRBV19
CASSTTAVRGTYEQYF
TGTGCCAGTAGTACCACCGCCGTGCGGGGGACCTACGAGCAGTACTTC
>TRBJ1-3|NA|NA|TRBV6-5
CASTSQGGNTIYF
TGTGCCAGCACCTCACAGGGAGGAAACACCATATATTTT
>TRBJ1-1|TRBD1|NA|TRBV5-1
CASSTQGAPTEAFF
TGCGCCAGCAGCACACAGGGGGCGCCCACTGAAGCTTTCTTT
>TRBJ2-3|NA|NA|TRBV5-4
CASTAAGTDTQYF
TGTGCCAGCACGGCTGCCGGCACAGATACGCAGTATTTT
>TRBJ1-6|TRBD1|NA|TRBV6-5
CASSQEGAIDSPLHF
TGTGCCAGCAGCCAGGAGGGGGCTATTGATTCACCCCTCCACTTT
>TRBJ2-7|NA|NA|TRBV5-1
CASSPHRAGPGSYEQYF
TGCGCCAGCAGCCCCCATCGCGCGGGTCCCGGATCCTACGAGCAGTACTTC
>TRBJ2-3|TRBD1|once|TRBV9
CASSLGGQASGSTDTQYF
TGTGCCAGCAGCCTGGGGGGACAGGCTAGTGGTAGCACAGATACGCAGTATTTT
>TRBJ2-7|TRBD2|once|TRBV2
CASSDGLAGDYEQYF
TGTGCCAGCAGTGATGGGCTAGCGGGGGACTACGAGCAGTACTTC
>TRBJ1-2|TRBD1|NA|TRBV6-5
CASTWDRGGYTF
TGTGCCAGCACATGGGACAGGGGGGGCTACACCTTC
>TRBJ1-3|NA|NA|TRBV21-1
CASSKRVGMSGTGNTIYF
TGTGCCAGCAGCAAAAGGGTCGGGATGTCGGGGACTGGAAACACCATATATTTT
>TRBJ2-6|NA|NA|TRBV7-9
CASSDSGANVLTF
TGTGCCAGCAGTGACTCTGGGGCCAACGTCCTGACTTTC
>TRBJ1-6|NA|NA|TRBV30
CAWSAGNSPLHF
TGTGCCTGGAGCGCAGGGAATTCACCCCTCCACTTT
>TRBJ1-4|TRBD1|NA|TRBV25-1
CASKGQGREKLFF
TGTGCCAGCAAAGGACAGGGAAGGGAAAAACTGTTTTTT
>TRBJ2-1|TRBD1|NA|TRBV5-4
CASSVGGRGLTYNEQFF
TGTGCCAGCAGCGTTGGGGGCAGGGGGCTAACCTACAATGAGCAGTTCTTC
>TRBJ1-1|TRBD1|NA|TRBV5-1
CASSSRQGNTEAFF
TGCGCCAGCAGCTCACGACAGGGTAACACTGAAGCTTTCTTT
>TRBJ1-1|NA|NA|TRBV19
CASSIRTLNTEAFF
TGTGCCAGTAGTATCCGGACTTTGAACACTGAAGCTTTCTTT
>TRBJ2-7|NA|NA|TRBV6-5
CASSYSDRTSYEQYF
TGTGCCAGCAGTTACTCCGACAGGACCTCCTACGAGCAGTACTTC
>TRBJ2-7|NA|NA|TRBV13
CASSLVTAAIPPYEQYF
TGTGCCAGCAGCTTAGTAACGGCAGCCATACCTCCCTACGAGCAGTACTTC
>TRBJ2-7|TRBD2|NA|TRBV6-5
CASSYGAGGFVEQYF
TGTGCCAGCAGTTACGGCGCGGGGGGGTTCGTCGAGCAGTACTTC
>TRBJ2-7|TRBD2|NA|TRBV18
CASPGGGPYEQYF
TGTGCCAGCCCCGGGGGGGGCCCGTACGAGCAGTACTTC
>TRBJ1-2|NA|NA|TRBV12-5
CASGLPADGYTF
TGTGCTAGTGGTCTCCCGGCGGATGGCTACACCTTC
>TRBJ1-2|TRBD1|NA|TRBV27
CASSPRQGAPNYGYTF
TGTGCCAGCAGTCCCCGACAGGGGGCCCCTAACTATGGCTACACCTTC
>TRBJ1-5|NA|once|TRBV28
CASTTGTLQPQHF
TGTGCCAGCACCACCGGGACACTTCAGCCCCAGCATTTT
>TRBJ1-1|NA|NA|TRBV29-1
CSAGAGWAMNTEAFF
TGCAGCGCGGGGGCAGGTTGGGCAATGAACACTGAAGCTTTCTTT
>TRBJ1-4|TRBD1|NA|TRBV27
CASSPGQRNEKLFF
TGTGCCAGCAGCCCGGGACAGAGGAATGAAAAACTGTTTTTT
>TRBJ2-5|NA|NA|TRBV14
CASSHLSETQYF
TGTGCCAGCAGCCATCTTTCCGAGACCCAGTACTTC
>TRBJ2-1|TRBD2|once|TRBV6-5
CASRATSDAYNEQFF
TGTGCCAGCAGGGCTACTAGCGACGCCTACAATGAGCAGTTCTTC
>TRBJ1-4|TRBD1|NA|TRBV29-1
CSVFRGRDEKLFF
TGCAGCGTCTTCAGGGGGCGAGATGAAAAACTGTTTTTT
>TRBJ2-3|TRBD1|NA|TRBV29-1
CSAGQGTDTQYF
TGCAGCGCGGGACAGGGAACAGATACGCAGTATTTT
>TRBJ1-2|NA|NA|TRBV4-1
CASSPPGRNYGYTF
TGCGCCAGCAGTCCACCAGGGAGGAACTATGGCTACACCTTC
>TRBJ2-3|NA|NA|TRBV7-9
CAGSAVSTDTQYF
TGTGCCGGGTCAGCGGTGTCCACAGATACGCAGTATTTT
>TRBJ1-1|NA|NA|TRBV7-9
CASSPNWVGTEAFF
TGTGCCAGCAGCCCTAACTGGGTCGGCACTGAAGCTTTCTTT
>TRBJ1-1|NA|NA|TRBV27
CVTRVHTEAFF
TGTGTCACCAGGGTCCACACTGAAGCTTTCTTT
>TRBJ2-1|NA|NA|TRBV29-1
CSVGGPTGEQFF
TGCAGCGTTGGGGGGCCAACGGGGGAGCAGTTCTTC
>TRBJ1-2|NA|once|TRBV6-1
CASRERDTSFFGYTF
TGTGCCAGCAGGGAAAGGGACACCAGTTTTTTCGGCTACACCTTC
>TRBJ2-1|NA|NA|TRBV10-2
CASSVSTGTEQFF
TGCGCCAGCAGTGTGTCAACCGGGACGGAGCAGTTCTTC
>TRBJ1-2|NA|NA|TRBV27
CASSLGRGRDYGYTF
TGTGCCAGCAGTTTAGGGCGGGGTAGGGACTATGGCTACACCTTC
>TRBJ1-1|NA|NA|TRBV11-1
CASSLFVSTEAFF
TGTGCCAGCAGCTTATTTGTGAGCACTGAAGCTTTCTTT
>TRBJ2-1|NA|NA|TRBV5-4
CASSGPGGSYNEQFF
TGTGCCAGCAGCGGGCCCGGGGGCTCCTACAATGAGCAGTTCTTC
>TRBJ2-3|NA|once|TRBV5-1
CASSVRNTQYF
TGCGCCAGCAGCGTCCGAAATACGCAGTATTTT
>TRBJ1-6|NA|NA|TRBV29-1
CSVGGPQANSPLHF
TGCAGCGTTGGGGGGCCCCAGGCCAATTCACCCCTCCACTTT
>TRBJ2-2|NA|NA|TRBV5-1
CASSLFLGTGNTGELFF
TGCGCCAGCAGCTTGTTTTTGGGGACGGGTAACACCGGGGAGCTGTTTTTT
>TRBJ2-5|NA|NA|TRBV28
CASSLLGTRDTQYF
TGTGCCAGCAGTTTATTAGGGACAAGGGATACCCAGTACTTC
>TRBJ2-3|TRBD2|NA|TRBV5-1
CASSPYLAGGTDTQYF
TGCGCCAGCAGCCCCTATCTAGCGGGGGGCACAGATACGCAGTATTTT
>TRBJ1-1|NA|NA|TRBV19
CASSPSDRPNTEAFF
TGTGCCAGTAGTCCTTCGGACAGACCGAACACTGAAGCTTTCTTT
>TRBJ2-1|TRBD2|NA|TRBV19
CASSMGVGTSGNTETYNNEQFF
TGTGCCAGTAGTATGGGAGTAGGGACTAGCGGGAATACAGAAACTTATAACAATGAGCAGTTCTTC
>TRBJ2-2|NA|NA|TRBV6-1
CASRAANTGELFF
TGTGCCAGCAGGGCAGCGAACACCGGGGAGCTGTTTTTT
>TRBJ2-7|TRBD2|NA|TRBV2
CASSELAGAAYEQYF
TGTGCCAGCAGTGAACTAGCGGGGGCCGCCTACGAGCAGTACTTC
>TRBJ2-5|TRBD2|NA|TRBV5-4
CASSLPSGEQETQYF
TGTGCCAGCAGCTTGCCTAGCGGGGAACAAGAGACCCAGTACTTC
>TRBJ2-3|NA|NA|TRBV19
CASSPQGRDTTDTQYF
TGTGCCAGTAGTCCGCAGGGGCGGGACACCACAGATACGCAGTATTTT